The next 17 T cell receptor beta chains were all read from a single sample in a study of blood T cell repertoires in COVID-19. The data were produced by immunoSEQ multiplex PCR, yet TCRdb's version contains in-frame clones alone and is incomplete. The table includes about 280,000 clones, 65% to 90% detected once. The sample consisted of peripheral blood. Receptors originate from a man aged 50 to 59 with active or convalescent COVID-19.

J is TRBJ1-3 and V is TRBV28, with D perhaps matching TRBD1 (5 bases). The CDR3 has 17 amino acids. The V end lost 2 bases, the J end lost 4 bases, and 18 bases lay between the germline ends. Germline V lookup: CDR1 MDHEN, CDR2 SYDVKM. In DNA, the CDR3 is TGTGCCAGCAGTTTACCCCTGGGGGGGGGTAGAGGAAACACCATATATTTT. The encoded protein is CASSLPLGGGRGNTIYF.

The chain links TRBV7-2 to TRBJ2-1; 11 nucleotides align to TRBD2. The CDR3 length is 16 residues. The germline CDR1 and CDR2 sequences are SGHTA and FQGNSA. V lost 5 bases, J lost 4 bases, and 7 bases stayed unmatched. The CDR3 bases are TGTGCCAGCAGCATTAGAGGGACTAGCGGATACAATGAGCAGTTCTTC. This sequence encodes CASSIRGTSGYNEQFF.

This chain connects TRBV29-1 to TRBJ1-5; D may be TRBD1 (5 bases). The V gene lost 4 bases and the J gene lost 0 bases, with 10 bases spanning the gap. Germline-derived CDR1 and CDR2 are SQVTM and ANQGSEA. The CDR3 spans 14 residues. CDR3 coding DNA: TGCAGCGTTGTTTGGGGCTATAGCAATCAGCCCCAGCATTTT. Its translation: CSVVWGYSNQPQHF.

This clone turned up a few times. V gene TRBV9 combines with J gene TRBJ1-4; D uncertain. V gave up 4 bases and J gave up 0 bases, with 7 bases separating them. The CDR3 is 14 residues long. Germline V gene data show CDR1 as SGDLS and CDR2 as YYNGEE. The DNA of the CDR3 is TGTGCCAGCAGCAGAGATGCAACTAATGAAAAACTGTTTTTT. Translating gives CASSRDATNEKLFF.

The chain has TRBV6-5 and TRBJ1-2; 8 nucleotides align to TRBD1. This CDR3 has 13 residues. J lost 9 bases, V lost 2 bases, and 5 bases had no gene match. CDR1 and CDR2 (germline): MNHEY, SVGAGI. CDR3 DNA: TGTGCCAGCAGTTACGGAGGACAGGGCAGCTACACCTTC. Translated, it gives CASSYGGQGSYTF.

The V call is TRBV1, the J call TRBJ1-5; TRBD1, the D gene given by the table, was not confirmed from the DNA. TRBV1 is a pseudogene segment. CDR3 length: 14 amino acids. As DNA, the CDR3 is TGCACCAGCAGCCGGGGACAGAACAATCAGCCCCAGCATTTT. Translating gives CTSSRGQNNQPQHF.

The V call is TRBV5-8, the J call TRBJ1-2, with no clear D. V lost 1 base and J 7 bases, leaving 11 bases between the germline ends. Germline values: CDR1 SGHTS, CDR2 YDEGEE. This CDR3 has 13 amino acids. The CDR3 DNA is TGTGCCAGCAGCTTGTATGGCGGGCGTGGCTACACCTTC. It translates to CASSLYGGRGYTF.

This chain links TRBV4-2 with TRBJ1-5; 8 bases map to TRBD1. This CDR3 is 14 amino acids long. The V and J ends lost 3 bases and 2 bases, in that order; junction bases with no gene match: 0. Germline V gene sequence: CDR1 LGHNA, CDR2 YNFKEQ. The CDR3 sequence is CASSQTGGNQPQHF. The CDR3 DNA is TGTGCCAGCAGCCAGACAGGGGGCAATCAGCCCCAGCATTTT.

This clone was seen a single time. CDR3 sequence (DNA): TGCGCCAGCAGCCAAGGGGCTAGCGGGAGGGGCACCGGGGAGCTGTTTTTT. Translation gives CASSQGASGRGTGELFF. The rearrangement links TRBV4-1 to TRBJ2-2; 12 bases agree with TRBD2. This CDR3 comprises 17 residues. The V and J ends lost 1 base and 4 bases, in that order; junction bases with no gene match: 4. CDR1 and CDR2 (germline): MGHRA, YSYEKL.

For the CDR3, the DNA is TGTGCCAGCAGCTTTCAACAGGGGGCGGACGAGCAGTACTTC. Protein product: CASSFQQGADEQYF. The V call is TRBV5-5, the J call TRBJ2-7; 9 bases are shared with TRBD1. J was trimmed by 5 bases and V by 2 bases; bases with no gene match: 5. From germline, CDR1 is SGHKS and CDR2 YYEKEE (reference sequence). There are 14 residues in the CDR3.

The chain recombines TRBV3-1 (or the pseudogene TRBV3-2) with TRBJ2-7; the match to TRBD2 covers 10 bases. The V and J ends lost 4 bases and 5 bases, in that order; junction bases with no gene match: 8. Germline values: CDR1 LGHDT, CDR2 YNNKEL (reference sequence). The CDR3 has 15 residues. The DNA of the CDR3 is TGTGCCAGCAGCCCAGACGGGACTAGCGTCGACGAGCAGTACTTC. This codes for CASSPDGTSVDEQYF.

The chain carries TRBV18 and TRBJ1-2; D is unresolved. Germline loops: CDR1 KGHSH, CDR2 LQKENI. V was trimmed by 2 bases and J by 6 bases, leaving 10 bases between them. The CDR3 runs 13 residues. CDR3 DNA sequence: TGTGCCAGCTCACCATCTTTAACAGATGGCTACACCTTC. As protein: CASSPSLTDGYTF.

The sample holds one count of this clone. This chain connects TRBV3-1 (or the pseudogene TRBV3-2) to TRBJ1-1; TRBD1 matches 9 bases. Germline loops: CDR1 LGHDT, CDR2 YNNKEL (reference sequence). V gave up 5 bases and J gave up 2 bases; unmatched junction bases: 15. This CDR3 comprises 18 residues. The chain's CDR3 is CASSSSHAGQGPNTEAFF. The CDR3 nucleotides are TGTGCCAGCAGCTCTTCACATGCCGGACAGGGGCCTAACACTGAAGCTTTCTTT.

This chain connects TRBV10-2 to TRBJ2-7, with 7 nucleotides matching TRBD1. The V segment lost 1 base and the J segment 2 bases; nucleotides outside the gene matches: 11. Germline CDR1 reads WSHSY; CDR2 reads SAAADI. The CDR3 loop spans 17 amino acids. CDR3 loop: CASSEWLLQGVTYEQYF. As DNA, the CDR3 is TGCGCCAGCAGTGAGTGGTTGTTGCAGGGGGTTACCTACGAGCAGTACTTC.

The genes are TRBV9 and TRBJ2-7; perhaps TRBD2 as D (6 bases). This CDR3 region has 15 residues. From germline, CDR1 is SGDLS and CDR2 YYNGEE. Trimming removed 0 bases from V and 3 bases from J, with 13 bases in between. The CDR3 nucleotides read TGTGCCAGCAGCGTAGATGGGGGGTCAGACTACGAGCAGTACTTC. Amino acids: CASSVDGGSDYEQYF.

This chain uses TRBV29-1 with TRBJ2-3; TRBD2 might be the D (6 bases). The germline V gene has CDR1 SQVTM and CDR2 ANQGSEA. Trimming cost V 1 base and J 11 bases, with 13 bases left between them. The CDR3 sequence is 12 residues long. This chain's CDR3 is CSVEGGRGMQYF. Here the CDR3 DNA reads TGCAGCGTTGAAGGCGGGCGGGGTATGCAGTATTTT.

This sequence joins TRBV19 and TRBJ1-6, with TRBD1 matching over 7 bases. Germline V lookup: CDR1 LNHDA, CDR2 SQIVND (reference sequence). V was pared by 8 bases and J by 12 bases, with 7 bases of the junction left unmatched. The CDR3 consists of 12 residues. The chain's CDR3 is CASGGTAEPLHF. The CDR3 DNA follows: TGTGCCAGTGGGGGGACAGCCGAACCCCTCCACTTT.